This T cell receptor (beta chain) was recorded in a study of molecular identifiers for immune sequencing clone quantification. A remark on this clonotype: Its target is not known. One end of the junction does not line up with germline, which may come from a read error.

MiXCR, applied by TCRdb to the PCR reads, yields one record per CDR3 protein. Among about 300,000 distinct CDR3 sequences listed, about 21% were seen once. The sorting of naive CD8 T cells used the CD8+CD4-CCR7+CD45RA+ phenotype. The CDR3 extends over 12 amino acids. Germline V lookup: CDR1 GTSNPN, CDR2 SVGIG (reference sequence). Regarding the study as a whole: Spiked Jurkat TCR RNA from one cell was reportedly detectable among about a million naive cells.

The sequencing sample was made of naive CD8+ T cells from blood, with Jurkat cell RNA spiked in. Subset reported: FACS-sorted CD8+CD4-CCR7+CD45RA+ naive T cells. The chain couples TRBV30 to TRBJ2-2, with D unclear. The receptor's source is a human donor in good health. Some libraries in this study had Jurkat cell RNA spiked in. The CDR3 bases are TGTGCCTGGGGTGTGGGGACCGGGGAGCTGTTTTTT. As protein: CAWGVGTGELFF.